Listed below are T cell receptor beta chains from one sample, sequenced in a study of breast tumors, draining lymph nodes, adjacent tissues. TCRdb ran MiXCR on the multiplex PCR reads and lists one entry per CDR3 protein. The table has more than 85,000 distinct CDR3 sequences, 21% seen once. The sequenced sample consisted of axillary lymph node tissue. The source of these receptors is a female donor with breast cancer. Some clones in this sample may be carry-over from other donors' samples. The conserved cysteine and the conserved F or W are not part of the CDR3 here. The D gene is left open where the match is weak.

D | V | CDR3
. | TRBV3-1 | ASSQVVSDTQY
. | TRBV7-3 | ASSPGGTGANVLT
. | TRBV6-6 | ASSNRESVGFYYGYT
. | TRBV7-9 | ASSLRRLDTDTQY
. | TRBV20-1 | SARDLEHEQF
. | TRBV9 | ASSLMRDPTDTQY
. | TRBV30 | AWREGGVYGYT
. | TRBV10-3 | AIRPSSGANVLT
. | TRBV7-3 | ASSFYRHTEAF
TRBD2 | TRBV4-2 | ASSPLTSATYNEQF
TRBD1 | TRBV20-1 | SAHGTADQPQH
. | TRBV4-1 | ASSLRAGLSYEQY
. | TRBV15 | ATSRDKGFNQPQH
. | TRBV5-6 | ASGLGFAGEQF
. | TRBV28 | ASSLPDTYGNTIY
. | TRBV28 | ASTQGQGQYGYT
. | TRBV9 | ASSAGDSPLH
TRBD2 | TRBV12-3/TRBV12-4 | ASRSPAGGLVNEQF
. | TRBV7-9 | AIPPRADSRGNEKLF
. | TRBV6-1 | ASRTELRDEQF
TRBD1 | TRBV2 | ATHRGGNQPQH
. | TRBV3-1 | ASSHLTGNTEAF
. | TRBV6-2/TRBV6-3 | ASSYSRGRGNQPQH
. | TRBV7-9 | ASSLAGRPTDTQY
TRBD1 | TRBV6-5 | ASRPTGTAPGGYT
. | TRBV2 | ASSELLYHNEQF
TRBD1 | TRBV2 | ASSEAGQTNSPLH
TRBD1 | TRBV20-1 | SARPQGANEKLF
TRBD2 | TRBV2 | ASSEAGLAGRTGELF
. | TRBV6-5 | ASSLMTASYEQY
. | TRBV3-1 | ASSQDLDGTETQY
. | TRBV9 | ASSIGKDPPYEQY
TRBD2 | TRBV7-3 | ASSPRLAGGSGDTQY
. | TRBV7-9 | ASSLVDWADTQY
. | TRBV3-1 | ASSLGIGGVDLNYGYT
. | TRBV5-4 | ASSTKEGVETQY
TRBD1 | TRBV7-2 | ASSWVGTGGYGYT
TRBD1 | TRBV5-1 | ASSLAGQGNEKLF
. | TRBV4-2 | ASSQREGEGQPQH
TRBD1 | TRBV6-2/TRBV6-3 | ASSYYRGGYGYT
TRBD1 | TRBV27 | ASSRGGGPYEQY
. | TRBV10-3 | AISANQETQY
TRBD1 | TRBV27 | ARDRGREATNEKLF
TRBD2 | TRBV11-3 | ASSETSGVGTDTQY
. | TRBV30 | ASDSALGERY
. | TRBV7-9 | ASSYQQGEQF
TRBD2 | TRBV28 | ASSSLGGRRETQY
. | TRBV10-3 | AIRGQGSAGELF
. | TRBV24-1 | ATSGDRRYNEQF
. | TRBV19 | ASSISGSSYEQY
TRBD2 | TRBV4-2 | ASSQDVAGATGEQF
TRBD2 | TRBV30 | AWAPTSGILNEQF
TRBD1 | TRBV18 | ASSPGQDFGYT
TRBD2 | TRBV5-6 | ASSRGDGYYEQY
. | TRBV5-1 | ASSLTRLPDTQY
. | TRBV5-6 | ASSLMGVYNEQF
. | TRBV7-9 | ASSPTQGTQY